This T cell receptor (beta chain) stems from a study of blood T cell repertoires in COVID-19. The V end was cut by 5 bases, the J end by 6 bases, with 14 bases between. The CDR3 is 14 amino acids. In germline, CDR1 is SGHAT, CDR2 FQNNGV. Some clones are missing from TCRdb's copy, which holds only in-frame ones; the method was immunoSEQ multiplex PCR. Of fewer than 200,000 clones listed, about four fifths are singletons. Sequencing input: peripheral blood. The chain links TRBV11-2 to TRBJ1-3; D ambiguous. The sequence derives from a woman aged 55-70 years with COVID-19, enrolled during active disease. The CDR3 sequence: CASSPLAGINTIYF. The CDR3 DNA reads as TGTGCCAGCAGCCCCTTGGCGGGGATAAACACCATATATTTT.